The rows below give T cell receptor beta chains drawn from one sample of a study of blood T cell repertoires in COVID-19. Profiling relied on immunoSEQ multiplex PCR, and the TCRdb table lists in-frame clones only, not all of them. The table shows 140,000 or so clones, with approximately 88% occurring only once. Sequencing was performed on peripheral blood. The receptors derive from a man in his sixties with active or convalescent COVID-19. Both conserved end residues are part of each CDR3. Each record gives: V gene, J gene, clone size, CDR3 length, D gene, CDR3 protein, CDR3 DNA. The D gene is left open where the match is weak. The size entry is marked missing in some rows and otherwise reads once, few, many or a size class.

V: TRBV18; J: TRBJ2-7; size: .; length: 15; D: TRBD2; CDR3: CASSPPQRGSYEQYF; DNA: TGTGCCAGCTCACCACCCCAGCGGGGATCCTACGAGCAGTACTTC
V: TRBV19; J: TRBJ1-1; size: .; length: 16; D: TRBD1; CDR3: CASSISGGSPNTEAFF; DNA: TGTGCCAGTAGTATATCAGGGGGCTCCCCGAACACTGAAGCTTTCTTT
V: TRBV2; J: TRBJ1-5; size: .; length: 15; D: .; CDR3: CASSEASGGNQPQHF; DNA: TGTGCCAGCAGTGAAGCGTCGGGAGGCAATCAGCCCCAGCATTTT
V: TRBV29-1; J: TRBJ2-3; size: .; length: 13; D: .; CDR3: CSVENARRPTQYF; DNA: TGCAGCGTTGAAAATGCTAGACGCCCGACGCAGTATTTT
V: TRBV5-1; J: TRBJ1-2; size: .; length: 12; D: .; CDR3: CASSSSGYGYTF; DNA: TGCGCCAGCAGTTCATCCGGCTATGGCTACACCTTC
V: TRBV30; J: TRBJ2-3; size: .; length: 17; D: TRBD2; CDR3: CAWRQKGLAGTTDTQYF; DNA: TGTGCCTGGAGACAGAAGGGACTAGCGGGAACCACAGATACGCAGTATTTT
V: TRBV9; J: TRBJ2-2; size: once; length: 16; D: TRBD2; CDR3: CASSVDGLAYTGELFF; DNA: TGTGCCAGCAGCGTTGACGGACTAGCGTACACCGGGGAGCTGTTTTTT
V: TRBV9; J: TRBJ1-4; size: .; length: 16; D: .; CDR3: CASSVVPTGTNEKLFF; DNA: TGTGCCAGCAGCGTAGTTCCCACAGGGACTAATGAAAAACTGTTTTTT
V: TRBV6-1; J: TRBJ2-2; size: .; length: 13; D: .; CDR3: CASSEVHAGELFF; DNA: TGTGCCAGCAGTGAAGTTCATGCCGGGGAGCTGTTTTTT
V: TRBV5-1; J: TRBJ1-2; size: .; length: 15; D: .; CDR3: CASSLAISVNYGYTF; DNA: TGCGCCAGCAGCTTGGCCATAAGCGTCAACTATGGCTACACCTTC
V: TRBV28; J: TRBJ1-1; size: .; length: 17; D: TRBD1; CDR3: CASRGPQGARSGTEAFF; DNA: TGTGCCAGCAGGGGACCTCAGGGGGCGAGATCGGGCACTGAAGCTTTCTTT
V: TRBV6-5; J: TRBJ2-4; size: .; length: 15; D: TRBD2; CDR3: CASSLAGGDKNIQYF; DNA: TGTGCCAGCAGTTTAGCGGGAGGGGACAAAAACATTCAGTACTTC
V: TRBV4-1; J: TRBJ2-7; size: .; length: 15; D: .; CDR3: CASSLAMRDVGEQYF; DNA: TGCGCCAGCAGCCTCGCCATGCGGGATGTGGGCGAGCAGTACTTC
V: TRBV19; J: TRBJ2-4; size: .; length: 15; D: TRBD2; CDR3: CASSDRLAGVDIQYF; DNA: TGTGCCAGTAGCGATCGTCTGGCGGGAGTTGACATTCAGTACTTC
V: TRBV5-4; J: TRBJ1-2; size: .; length: 15; D: TRBD1; CDR3: CASSEPGTAHYLYTF; DNA: TGTGCCAGCAGCGAACCCGGGACAGCCCATTATCTCTACACCTTC
V: TRBV3-1/TRBV3-2; J: TRBJ2-5; size: .; length: 13; D: .; CDR3: CASSQDLEETQYF; DNA: TGTGCCAGCAGCCAAGATTTGGAGGAGACCCAGTACTTC
V: TRBV10-3; J: TRBJ2-7; size: .; length: 12; D: .; CDR3: CAISDSAYEQYF; DNA: TGTGCCATCAGTGATTCCGCCTACGAGCAGTACTTC
V: TRBV5-1; J: TRBJ2-7; size: .; length: 14; D: TRBD2; CDR3: CASSLAGGPYEQYF; DNA: TGCGCCAGCAGCTTGGCGGGAGGGCCTTACGAGCAGTACTTC
V: TRBV5-4; J: TRBJ1-2; size: .; length: 12; D: .; CDR3: CASSFWGGGYTF; DNA: TGTGCCAGCAGCTTCTGGGGCGGAGGCTACACCTTC